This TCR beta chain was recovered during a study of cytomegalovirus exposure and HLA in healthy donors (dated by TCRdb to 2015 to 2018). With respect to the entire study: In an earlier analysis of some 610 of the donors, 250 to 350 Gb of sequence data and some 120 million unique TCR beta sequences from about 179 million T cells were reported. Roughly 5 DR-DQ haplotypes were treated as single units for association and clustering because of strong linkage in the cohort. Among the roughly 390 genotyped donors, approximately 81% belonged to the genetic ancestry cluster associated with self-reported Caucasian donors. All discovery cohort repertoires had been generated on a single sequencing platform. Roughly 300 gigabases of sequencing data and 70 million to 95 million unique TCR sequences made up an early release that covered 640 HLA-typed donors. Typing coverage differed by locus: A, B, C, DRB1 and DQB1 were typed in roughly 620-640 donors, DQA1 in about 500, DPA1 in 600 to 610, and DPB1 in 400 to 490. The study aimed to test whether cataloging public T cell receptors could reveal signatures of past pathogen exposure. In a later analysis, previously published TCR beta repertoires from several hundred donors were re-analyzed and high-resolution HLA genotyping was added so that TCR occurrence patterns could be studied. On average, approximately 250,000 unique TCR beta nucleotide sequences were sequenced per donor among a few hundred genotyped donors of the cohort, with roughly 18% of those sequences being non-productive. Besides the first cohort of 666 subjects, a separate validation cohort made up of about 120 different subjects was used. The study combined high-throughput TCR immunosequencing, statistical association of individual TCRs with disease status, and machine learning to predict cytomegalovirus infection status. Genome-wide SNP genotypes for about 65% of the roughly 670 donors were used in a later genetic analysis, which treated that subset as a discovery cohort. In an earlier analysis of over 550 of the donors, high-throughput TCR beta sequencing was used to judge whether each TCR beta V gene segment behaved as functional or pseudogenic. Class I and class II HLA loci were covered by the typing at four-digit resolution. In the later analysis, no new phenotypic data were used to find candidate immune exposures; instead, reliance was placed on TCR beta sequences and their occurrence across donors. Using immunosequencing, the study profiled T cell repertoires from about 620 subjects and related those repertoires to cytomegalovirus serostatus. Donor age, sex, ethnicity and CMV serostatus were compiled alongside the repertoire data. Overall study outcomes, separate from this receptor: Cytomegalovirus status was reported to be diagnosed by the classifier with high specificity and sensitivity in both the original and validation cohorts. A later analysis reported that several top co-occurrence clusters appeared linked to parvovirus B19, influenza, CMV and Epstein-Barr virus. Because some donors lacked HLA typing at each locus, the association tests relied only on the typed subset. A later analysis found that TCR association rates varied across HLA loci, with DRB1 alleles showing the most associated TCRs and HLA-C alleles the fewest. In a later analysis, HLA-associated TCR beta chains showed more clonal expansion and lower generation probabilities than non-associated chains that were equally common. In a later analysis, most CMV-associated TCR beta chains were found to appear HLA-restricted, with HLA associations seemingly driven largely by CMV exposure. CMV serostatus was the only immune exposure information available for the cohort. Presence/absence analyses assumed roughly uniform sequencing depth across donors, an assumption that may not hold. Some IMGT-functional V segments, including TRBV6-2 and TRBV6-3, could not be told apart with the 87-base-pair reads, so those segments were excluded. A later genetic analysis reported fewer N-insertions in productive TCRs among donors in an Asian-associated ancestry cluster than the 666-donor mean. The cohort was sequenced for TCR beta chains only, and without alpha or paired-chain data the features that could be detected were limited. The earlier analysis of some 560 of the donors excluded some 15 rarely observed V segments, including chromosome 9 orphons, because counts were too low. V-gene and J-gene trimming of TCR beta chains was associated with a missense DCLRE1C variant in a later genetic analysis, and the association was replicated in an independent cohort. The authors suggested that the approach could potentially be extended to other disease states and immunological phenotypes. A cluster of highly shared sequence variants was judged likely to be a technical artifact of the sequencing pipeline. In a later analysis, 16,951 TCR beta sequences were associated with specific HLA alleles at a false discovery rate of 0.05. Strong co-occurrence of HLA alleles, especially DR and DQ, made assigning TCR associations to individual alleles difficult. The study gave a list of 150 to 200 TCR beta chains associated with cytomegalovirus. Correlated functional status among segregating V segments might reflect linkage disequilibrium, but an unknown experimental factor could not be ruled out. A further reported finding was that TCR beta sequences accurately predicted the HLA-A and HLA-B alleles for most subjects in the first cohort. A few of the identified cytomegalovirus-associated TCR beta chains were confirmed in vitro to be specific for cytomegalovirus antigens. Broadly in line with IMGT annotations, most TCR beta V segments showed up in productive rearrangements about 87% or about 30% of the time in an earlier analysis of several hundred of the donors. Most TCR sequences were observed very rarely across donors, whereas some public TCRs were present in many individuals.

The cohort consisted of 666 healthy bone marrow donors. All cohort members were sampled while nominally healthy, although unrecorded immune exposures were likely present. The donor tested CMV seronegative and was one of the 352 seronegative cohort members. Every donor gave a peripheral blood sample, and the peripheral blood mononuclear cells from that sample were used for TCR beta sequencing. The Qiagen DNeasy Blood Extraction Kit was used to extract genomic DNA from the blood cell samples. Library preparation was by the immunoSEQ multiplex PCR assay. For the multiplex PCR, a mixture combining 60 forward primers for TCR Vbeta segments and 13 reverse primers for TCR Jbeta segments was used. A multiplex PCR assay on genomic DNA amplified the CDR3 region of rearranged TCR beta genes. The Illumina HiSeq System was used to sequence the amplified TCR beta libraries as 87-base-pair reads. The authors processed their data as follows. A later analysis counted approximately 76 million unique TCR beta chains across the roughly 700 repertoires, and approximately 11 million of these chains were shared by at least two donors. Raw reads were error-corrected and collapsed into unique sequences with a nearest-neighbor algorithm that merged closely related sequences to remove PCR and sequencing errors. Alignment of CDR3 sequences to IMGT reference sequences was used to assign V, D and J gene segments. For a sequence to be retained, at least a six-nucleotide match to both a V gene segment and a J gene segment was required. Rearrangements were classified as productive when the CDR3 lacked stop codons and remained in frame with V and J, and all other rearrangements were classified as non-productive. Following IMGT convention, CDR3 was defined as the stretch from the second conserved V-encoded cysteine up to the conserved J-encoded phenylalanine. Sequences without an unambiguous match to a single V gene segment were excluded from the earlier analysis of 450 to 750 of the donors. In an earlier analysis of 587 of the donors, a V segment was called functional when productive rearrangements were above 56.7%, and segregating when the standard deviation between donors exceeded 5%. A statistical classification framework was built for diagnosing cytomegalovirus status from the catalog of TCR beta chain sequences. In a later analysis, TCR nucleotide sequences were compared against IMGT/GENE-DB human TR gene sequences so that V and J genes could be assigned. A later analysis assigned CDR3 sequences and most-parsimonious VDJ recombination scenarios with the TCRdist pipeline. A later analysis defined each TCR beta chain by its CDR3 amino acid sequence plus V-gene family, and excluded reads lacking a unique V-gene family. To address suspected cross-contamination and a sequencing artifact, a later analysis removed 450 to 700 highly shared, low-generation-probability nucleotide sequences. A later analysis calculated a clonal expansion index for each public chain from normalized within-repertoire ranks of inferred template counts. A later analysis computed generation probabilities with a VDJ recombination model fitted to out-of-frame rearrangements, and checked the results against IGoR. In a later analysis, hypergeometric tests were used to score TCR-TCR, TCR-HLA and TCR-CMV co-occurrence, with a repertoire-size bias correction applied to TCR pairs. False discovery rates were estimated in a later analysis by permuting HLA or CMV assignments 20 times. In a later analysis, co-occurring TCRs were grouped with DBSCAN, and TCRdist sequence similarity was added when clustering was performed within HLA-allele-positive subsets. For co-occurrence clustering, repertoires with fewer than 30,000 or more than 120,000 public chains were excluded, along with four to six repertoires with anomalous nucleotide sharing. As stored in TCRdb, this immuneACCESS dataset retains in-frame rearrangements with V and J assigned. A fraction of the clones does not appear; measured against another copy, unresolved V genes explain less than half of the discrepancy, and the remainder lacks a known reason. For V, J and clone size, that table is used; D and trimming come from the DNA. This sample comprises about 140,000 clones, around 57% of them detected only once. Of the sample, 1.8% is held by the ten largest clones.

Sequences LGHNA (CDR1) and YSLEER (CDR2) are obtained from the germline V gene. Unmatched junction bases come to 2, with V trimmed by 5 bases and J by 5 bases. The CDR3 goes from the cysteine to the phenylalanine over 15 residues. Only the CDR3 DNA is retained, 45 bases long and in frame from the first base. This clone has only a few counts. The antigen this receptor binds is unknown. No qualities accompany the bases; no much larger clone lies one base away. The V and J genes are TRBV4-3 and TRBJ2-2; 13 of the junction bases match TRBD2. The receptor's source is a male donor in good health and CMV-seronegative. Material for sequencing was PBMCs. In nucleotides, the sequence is TGCGCCAGCAGCTTGGGACTAGCGGGGACCGGGGAGCTGTTTTTT. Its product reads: CASSLGLAGTGELFF.